One sample yielded the 21 T cell receptor beta chains listed below, sequenced in a study of blood T cell repertoires in COVID-19. Some clones are missing from TCRdb's copy, which holds only in-frame ones; the method was immunoSEQ multiplex PCR. Of 150,000 to 200,000 clones listed, under 85% are singletons. The source material was peripheral blood. These receptors were obtained from a man aged 60-69 years with active or convalescent COVID-19.

The chain employs TRBV11-2 and TRBJ2-1, with TRBD1 identical over 9 bases. Unmatched junction bases numbered 11, after V lost 4 bases and J lost 7 bases. CDR3 length equals 16 residues. Germline CDR1 SGHAT, CDR2 FQNNGV. Written as DNA, the CDR3 is TGTGCCAGCAGCTACCAACAGGGGGCTCTTGGGAATGAGCAGTTCTTC. This gives the protein CASSYQQGALGNEQFF.

The rearrangement uses TRBV5-6 and TRBJ2-7, with D possibly matching TRBD1 (6 bases). The ends were cut back, 2 bases at V and 0 bases at J, with 12 bases in the middle. The CDR3 is 15 amino acids. Germline V gene lookup returns CDR1 SGHDT and CDR2 YYEEEE. The CDR3 sequence is CASSFYRASSYEQYF. CDR3 bases: TGTGCCAGCAGCTTCTACAGGGCGAGCTCCTACGAGCAGTACTTC.

This chain joins TRBV20-1 and TRBJ1-2; D is unclear. Per the germline V gene, CDR1 is DFQATT and CDR2 is SNEGSKA (reference sequence). V was shortened by 5 bases and J by 7 bases, with 11 bases between the two germline ends. This CDR3 has 11 amino acids. In nucleotides, the CDR3 is TGCAGTGCTCCCACCCTACGTGGCTACACCTTC. Its translation is CSAPTLRGYTF.

CDR3: CASSTMDSPPGANVLTF. The CDR3 DNA reads as TGTGCCAGCAGCACCATGGACAGTCCCCCAGGGGCCAACGTCCTGACTTTC. The chain links TRBV5-4 to TRBJ2-6; maybe TRBD1 (6 bases). Germline V gene sequence: CDR1 SGHNT, CDR2 YYREEE (reference sequence). V lost 4 bases and J lost 4, with 18 bases in between. The CDR3 totals 17 residues.

The genes are TRBV4-3 and TRBJ2-5; 8 positions match TRBD2. Germline loops: CDR1 LGHNA, CDR2 YSLEER. V dropped 3 bases and J dropped 7; count of bases not matched to a gene: 13. This CDR3 is built from 16 residues. The CDR3 DNA reads TGCGCCAGCAGCCAGGATGCGGGAGGCTCTCCACGGACCCAGTACTTC. Translation: CASSQDAGGSPRTQYF.

This clone was seen more than once but under ten times. V gene TRBV6-2 or TRBV6-3 combines with J gene TRBJ1-2; 8 bases align to TRBD1. J lost 5 bases, V lost 5 bases, and 7 bases had no gene match. The CDR3 sequence is 14 residues long. Germline assignment: CDR1 MNHEY and CDR2 SVGEGT. This CDR3 is CASSDQGAGYGYTF. The DNA for the CDR3 is TGTGCCAGCAGTGACCAGGGGGCTGGGTATGGCTACACCTTC.

The chain recombines TRBV2 with TRBJ2-1, with 7 bases fitting TRBD1. Per the germline V gene, CDR1 is SNHLY and CDR2 is FYNNEI. The CDR3 loop spans 13 amino acids. V was clipped by 5 bases and J by 9 bases; unmatched bases: 7. CDR3 in DNA: TGTGCCAGCAGTATCCGAGGGGGCGGTGAGCAGTTCTTC. Translation gives CASSIRGGGEQFF.

This chain joins TRBV2 and TRBJ2-2; 7 nucleotides agree with TRBD2. V shed 4 bases and J 4 bases; nucleotides not matched to a gene: 6. Per the germline V gene, CDR1 is SNHLY and CDR2 is FYNNEI. The CDR3 length is 15 residues. CDR3 region: CASSGVAGGTGELFF. The CDR3 nucleotides are TGTGCCAGCAGTGGGGTAGCGGGCGGCACCGGGGAGCTGTTTTTT.

The chain recombines TRBV28 with TRBJ2-7; 8 bases fit TRBD2. Germline V gene data show CDR1 as MDHEN and CDR2 as SYDVKM. J gave up 2 bases and V 5 bases, and 8 bases lay outside the gene matches. CDR3 length equals 15 residues. For the CDR3, the DNA is TGTGCCAGCAGTCAAGAGCGGGGGAGGACCTACGAGCAGTACTTC. Translation gives CASSQERGRTYEQYF. Combining the CDR3 with reference TRBV28 and TRBJ2-7 gives the whole variable domain DVKVTQSSRYLVKRTGEKVFLECVQDMDHENMFWYRQDPGLGLRLIYFSYDVKMKEKGDIPEGYSVSREKKERFSLILESASTNQTSMYLCASSQERGRTYEQYFGPGTRLTVT.

The chain carries TRBV4-3 and TRBJ2-7; tentative D call: TRBD2 (5 bases). CDR1 and CDR2 from the germline V gene are LGHNA and YSLEER. This CDR3 contains 16 residues. The V end was cut by 0 bases, the J end by 2 bases, with 14 bases between. The CDR3 reads CASSQDPSSLTYEQYF. CDR3 nucleotide sequence: TGCGCCAGCAGCCAAGATCCGTCTAGCCTCACCTACGAGCAGTACTTC.

V gene TRBV11-3 combines with J gene TRBJ1-1, with 10 bases that match TRBD1. Germline V gene sequence: CDR1 SGHNT, CDR2 YENEEA. The CDR3 has 16 residues. V gave up 5 bases and J gave up 4 bases; unmatched junction bases: 10. For the CDR3, the DNA is TGTGCCAGCAGCCCGGGACAGGGGAACGCCCTCACTGAAGCTTTCTTT. As protein: CASSPGQGNALTEAFF.

The chain couples TRBV11-3 to TRBJ1-1; D call uncertain. Trimming removed 3 bases at V and 8 bases at J, with 7 bases between. The CDR3 is 11 amino acids. The germline V gene encodes CDR1 SGHNT and CDR2 YENEEA. The CDR3 region is CASSLGGEAFF. DNA for the CDR3: TGTGCCAGCAGCTTGGGAGGCGAAGCTTTCTTT.

The chain couples TRBV19 to TRBJ2-7; D possibly corresponds to TRBD1 (6 bases). The CDR3 runs to 13 residues. CDR1 and CDR2 from the germline V gene are LNHDA and SQIVND (reference sequence). V gave up 8 bases and J gave up 4 bases, with 15 bases separating them. CDR3 in DNA: TGTGCCAGTGTGAGACAGGAACCGTACGAGCAGTACTTC. The encoded protein is CASVRQEPYEQYF. The whole variable domain, remainder taken from reference TRBV19 and TRBJ2-7, is DGGITQSPKYLFRKEGQNVTLSCEQNLNHDAMYWYRQDPGQGLRLIYYSQIVNDFQKGDIAEGYSVSREKKESFPLTVTSAQKNPTAFYLCASVRQEPYEQYFGPGTRLTVT.

By share of the sample, this clone is medium-sized. The junction shows a germline mismatch at one end, possibly a read error. The J gene is TRBJ2-5, the V gene TRBV2; perhaps TRBD2 as D (6 bases). Germline V gene data show CDR1 as SNHLY and CDR2 as FYNNEI. The CDR3 totals 14 residues. The CDR3 DNA reads TGTGCCAGCAGGGAAGCGGGCTTTGGGGAGACCCAGTACTTC. Encoded protein: CASREAGFGETQYF.

The V call is TRBV6-5, the J call TRBJ1-2; 8 bases line up with TRBD1. Germline loops: CDR1 MNHEY, CDR2 SVGAGI. V shed 6 bases, J shed 0 bases, and the junction held 6 bases outside the gene matches. The CDR3 length is 15 residues. In DNA, the CDR3 is TGTGCCAGCAGCCGAGGACAGGGCGCTAACTATGGCTACACCTTC. Encoded protein: CASSRGQGANYGYTF.

This clone was observed a handful of times. The chain links TRBV24-1 to TRBJ2-7, with D unresolved. Germline CDR1 and CDR2: KGHDR and SFDVKD. Between the trimmed V and J ends, which lost 3 bases and 3 bases, there was a span of 8 bases. The length of the CDR3 is 13 residues. This CDR3 reads CATSDANYYEQYF. CDR3 nucleotide sequence: TGTGCCACCAGTGATGCGAACTACTACGAGCAGTACTTC.

This clone appeared a few times. The J gene is TRBJ1-6, the V gene TRBV7-2; possible D gene TRBD1, 6 bases. The CDR3 contains 18 residues. CDR1 SGHTA and CDR2 FQGNSA come from the germline V gene. Trimming removed 5 bases at V and 1 base at J, with 18 bases between. For the CDR3, the DNA is TGTGCCAGCAGCCAAGTCGCAGGGGAATGGTCCTATAATTCACCCCTCCACTTT. It is translated as CASSQVAGEWSYNSPLHF.

The V gene is TRBV9, the J gene TRBJ2-5; the D is unclear. The V gene's germline CDR1 is SGDLS and CDR2 YYNGEE. Trimming shortened V by 4 bases and J by 0 bases, and 13 bases separated the two germline ends. The length of the CDR3 is 15 residues. The CDR3, as DNA: TGTGCCAGCAGCCCCGTTGTTACGGACCAAGAGACCCAGTACTTC. This encodes CASSPVVTDQETQYF.

The chain recombines TRBV19 with TRBJ2-7; TRBD1 might be the D (6 bases). The V and J ends lost 5 bases and 5 bases respectively, with 16 bases between them. Per the germline V gene, CDR1 is LNHDA and CDR2 is SQIVND (reference sequence). This CDR3 is built from 14 residues. This chain's CDR3 is CASSPDRLGDEQYF. For the CDR3, the DNA is TGTGCCAGTAGTCCTGACAGGCTAGGAGACGAGCAGTACTTC.

The rearrangement links TRBV5-1 to TRBJ2-1; 8 positions agree with TRBD1. Trimming took 3 bases from V and 8 from J; bases not matched to a gene: 13. This CDR3 comprises 16 residues. The germline gives CDR1 SGHRS, CDR2 YFSETQ. CDR3 protein: CASSSPPGRQGYEQFF. In DNA, the CDR3 is TGCGCCAGCAGCTCCCCACCTGGAAGACAGGGGTATGAGCAGTTCTTC.

This sequence joins TRBV6-5 and TRBJ2-4; no clear D. Looked up from germline, CDR1 is MNHEY and CDR2 is SVGAGI. V lost 2 bases and J 3 bases, leaving 5 bases between the germline ends. CDR3 size: 13 residues. This CDR3 reads CASSYPGKNIQYF. In nucleotides, the CDR3 is TGTGCCAGCAGTTACCCGGGCAAAAACATTCAGTACTTC.